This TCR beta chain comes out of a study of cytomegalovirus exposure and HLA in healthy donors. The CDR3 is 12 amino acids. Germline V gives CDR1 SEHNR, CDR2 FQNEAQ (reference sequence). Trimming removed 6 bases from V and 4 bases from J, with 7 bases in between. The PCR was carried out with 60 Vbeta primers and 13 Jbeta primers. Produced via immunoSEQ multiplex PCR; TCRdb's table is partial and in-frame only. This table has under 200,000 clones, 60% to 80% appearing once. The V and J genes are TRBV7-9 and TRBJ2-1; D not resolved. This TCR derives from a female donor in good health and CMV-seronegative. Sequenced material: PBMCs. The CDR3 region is CASSNPYNEQFF. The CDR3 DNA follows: TGTGCCAGCAGTAATCCTTACAATGAGCAGTTCTTC.